These 15 T cell receptor beta chains originate from one sample sequenced in a study of beta chain features in type 1 diabetes. Study-wide points: Among all four CD4+ subsets, Type 1 diabetes patients had TCRB CDR3s that were moderately but significantly shorter.

Their cognate antigens are unknown. As every portion of the isolated RNA was reverse transcribed, the sequencing read expressed TCRB transcripts. Here immunoSEQ multiplex PCR was the method, and the copy in TCRdb shows in-frame clones only, minus some. The sample comprises 500,000 to 850,000 clones, around 15% of which are singletons, and around 0.04% rests with the top ten. Sequenced material: naive CD4+ T cells from blood. Receptors originate from a man younger than 30 with type 1 diabetes.

Only a few counts were recorded for this clone. The gene calls are TRBV9 and TRBJ1-3; D ambiguous. Germline CDR1 and CDR2: SGDLS and YYNGEE. This CDR3 is 15 amino acids long. Trimming pared 3 bases from V and 0 bases from J, leaving 10 bases between. The CDR3 reads CASSASGFSGNTIYF. The CDR3 DNA is TGTGCCAGCAGCGCATCAGGTTTCTCTGGAAACACCATATATTTT.

This clone was detected only a few times. The chain links TRBV25-1 to TRBJ2-3; D call uncertain. The CDR3 has 13 residues. The ends were cut back, 4 bases at V and 6 bases at J, with 11 bases in the middle. Per germline, CDR1 MGHDK and CDR2 SYGVNS. The CDR3 loop is CASSVQVMDTQYF. Written as DNA, the CDR3 is TGTGCCAGCAGTGTTCAGGTAATGGATACGCAGTATTTT.

V and J are TRBV29-1 and TRBJ1-1, with a weak D call TRBD1 (6 bases). V lost 6 bases and J 4 bases, leaving 21 bases between the germline ends. The CDR3 length is 15 residues. The germline V gene encodes CDR1 SQVTM and CDR2 ANQGSEA. The CDR3 nucleotides are TGCAGCGTAAACGTACAGGGTTGGGGGGTCACTGAAGCTTTCTTT. Protein product: CSVNVQGWGVTEAFF.

The chain recombines TRBV2 with TRBJ1-2; no clear D. V dropped 3 bases and J dropped 3 bases, with 8 bases sitting between them. The CDR3 extends over 13 amino acids. Germline loops: CDR1 SNHLY, CDR2 FYNNEI. The CDR3 reads CASSEGVDYGYTF. CDR3 DNA sequence: TGTGCCAGCAGTGAGGGCGTTGACTATGGCTACACCTTC. Looking up the rest from reference TRBV2 and TRBJ1-2 gives the full variable domain: EPEVTQTPSHQVTQMGQEVILRCVPISNHLYFYWYRQILGQKVEFLVSFYNNEISEKSEIFDDQFSVERPDGSNFTLKIRSTKLEDSAMYFCASSEGVDYGYTFGSGTRLTVV.

J is TRBJ2-2 and V is TRBV19; D ambiguous. This CDR3 comprises 14 residues. Germline CDR1 reads LNHDA; CDR2 reads SQIVND (reference sequence). Deletions cut 3 bases from V and 2 bases from J, with 7 bases between. DNA of the CDR3: TGTGCCAGTAGTATCGGTGGTAACACCGGGGAGCTGTTTTTT. It encodes CASSIGGNTGELFF. Full variable domain (outside the CDR3, taken from reference TRBV19 and TRBJ2-2): DGGITQSPKYLFRKEGQNVTLSCEQNLNHDAMYWYRQDPGQGLRLIYYSQIVNDFQKGDIAEGYSVSREKKESFPLTVTSAQKNPTAFYLCASSIGGNTGELFFGEGSRLTVL.

CDR3: CASELHRGTRGYTF. The CDR3, as DNA: TGTGCCAGCGAACTTCACAGGGGGACGCGCGGCTACACCTTC. V is TRBV28 and J is TRBJ1-2; 8 bases match TRBD1. The V gene's germline CDR1 is MDHEN and CDR2 SYDVKM. CDR3 length equals 14 residues. V lost 8 bases and J lost 8; bases outside the gene matches: 13.

This clone was found a few times. V and J are TRBV7-2 and TRBJ2-3, with 8 positions matching TRBD2. From germline, CDR1 is SGHTA and CDR2 FQGNSA. The CDR3 is 15 amino acids. Trimming removed 4 bases from V and 7 bases from J; junction bases left unmatched: 10. The CDR3 here is CASSSPGGRMNTQYF. The CDR3, as DNA: TGTGCCAGCAGCTCCCCGGGCGGGAGGATGAATACGCAGTATTTT.

This clone has more than one count but fewer than ten. V and J are TRBV23-1 and TRBJ2-7; possibly TRBD1 for D (7 bases). TRBV23-1 is known as an ORF, though its function is uncertain. This CDR3 has 15 amino acids. Trimming left V 2 bases short and J 3 bases short, with 14 bases between. The CDR3 DNA reads TGCGCCAGCAGTCAAGAGGCAGGGGGAGGCTACGAGCAGTACTTC. Encoded protein: CASSQEAGGGYEQYF.

The V gene is TRBV29-1, the J gene TRBJ2-5, with 8 bases aligning to TRBD2. This CDR3 spans 14 amino acids. CDR1 is SQVTM, CDR2 ANQGSEA, per germline. V gave up 1 base and J gave up 7 bases; unmatched junction bases: 8. In nucleotides, the CDR3 is TGCAGCGTTGAAGGTCCGAGCGGGGGTGGGACCCAGTACTTC. Amino acids: CSVEGPSGGGTQYF.

The chain links TRBV7-9 to TRBJ2-7; D not resolved. Germline CDR1 SEHNR, CDR2 FQNEAQ (reference sequence). The CDR3 runs to 12 residues. Trimming cost V 5 bases and J 0 bases, with 5 bases left between them. The CDR3 here is CASSQISYEQYF. CDR3 sequence (DNA): TGTGCCAGCAGCCAAATCTCCTACGAGCAGTACTTC.

The V call is TRBV11-2, the J call TRBJ1-2; D ambiguous. This CDR3 region has 15 residues. Per the germline V gene, CDR1 is SGHAT and CDR2 is FQNNGV. The V end lost 1 base, the J end lost 5 bases, and 14 bases lay between the germline ends. CDR3 residues: CASSLVTAGPYGYTF. The CDR3 DNA follows: TGTGCCAGCAGCTTAGTAACGGCAGGACCTTATGGCTACACCTTC.

The chain carries TRBV11-2 and TRBJ2-1; D is perhaps TRBD1 (6 bases). The V end lost 3 bases, the J end lost 4 bases, and 13 bases lay between the germline ends. The CDR3 runs 15 residues. Germline-derived CDR1 and CDR2 are SGHAT and FQNNGV. CDR3 loop: CASSFDRRLYNEQFF. The CDR3 coding sequence is TGTGCCAGCAGCTTTGACAGGAGACTTTACAATGAGCAGTTCTTC.

A few counts support this clone. The J gene is TRBJ2-1, the V gene TRBV2; 12 nucleotides line up with TRBD2. Germline-derived CDR1 and CDR2 are SNHLY and FYNNEI. The J segment lost 7 bases and the V segment lost 6 bases, leaving 7 bases of the junction unmatched. The CDR3 covers 15 residues. The CDR3 DNA reads TGTGCCAGCAGCGCGCTAGCGGGAGGGAGGAATGAGCAGTTCTTC. Encoded protein: CASSALAGGRNEQFF.

This clone was seen a handful of times. The junction differs from germline at one of its ends, possibly a read error. This chain connects TRBV2 to TRBJ1-1, with 8 bases that match TRBD1. Per the germline V gene, CDR1 is SNHLY and CDR2 is FYNNEI. The CDR3 has 14 amino acids. The CDR3 here is CASSGTGFLRPKYF. CDR3 nucleotide sequence: TGTGCCAGCAGTGGGACAGGGTTTCTTAGACCTAAATATTTT.

The chain couples TRBV30 to TRBJ2-5; 13 bases agree with TRBD2. After removal of 4 bases from V and 5 bases from J, the junction contained 4 bases not matched to a gene. The V gene's germline CDR1 is GTSNPN and CDR2 SVGIG (reference sequence). CDR3 length: 14 amino acids. CDR3 region: CAWTKLAGGETQYF. In DNA, the CDR3 is TGTGCCTGGACCAAACTAGCGGGAGGGGAGACCCAGTACTTC.